A single sample is the source of the 14 T cell receptor beta chains below, sequenced in a study of blood T cell repertoires in COVID-19. Using immunoSEQ multiplex PCR, the repertoire was profiled, and TCRdb retains in-frame clones only, with some absent. The sample includes about 140,000 clones, 65% to 85% of them seen just once. The sequencing sample was made of peripheral blood. Every receptor here comes from a woman aged 55-75 years with acute or convalescent COVID-19.

The CDR3 DNA reads as TGTGCCAGCAGCTTACTAGCGGGATTCGCAGATACGCAGTATTTT. This codes for CASSLLAGFADTQYF. V gene TRBV7-6 combines with J gene TRBJ2-3; 9 nucleotides match TRBD2. Germline values: CDR1 SGHVS, CDR2 FNYEAQ. There are 15 residues in the CDR3. The J segment lost 4 bases and the V segment lost 2 bases, leaving 4 bases of the junction unmatched.

To note about this clone: One end of the junction does not line up with germline, which may come from a read error. J is TRBJ2-7 and V is TRBV25-1, with D perhaps TRBD2 (6 bases). The CDR3 runs to 13 residues. Per the germline V gene, CDR1 is MGHDK and CDR2 is SYGVNS. The CDR3 loop reads CSLATLFSYEQYF. The CDR3 region has the DNA TGCTCCCTAGCGACCCTTTTCTCCTACGAGCAGTACTTC.

This chain uses TRBV10-3 with TRBJ2-2, with 13 bases matching TRBD2. CDR1 ENHRY and CDR2 SYGVKD come from the germline V gene. V was pared by 11 bases and J by 5 bases, with 5 bases of the junction left unmatched. This CDR3 comprises 14 residues. CDR3 protein: CASGLAGATGELFF. Written as DNA, the CDR3 is TGTGCCTCCGGACTAGCGGGAGCGACCGGGGAGCTGTTTTTT.

V is TRBV3-1 (or the pseudogene TRBV3-2) and J is TRBJ2-5; a possible D gene is TRBD2 (5 bases). This CDR3 has 15 residues. Germline V gene lookup returns CDR1 LGHDT and CDR2 YNNKEL (reference sequence). The V end lost 0 bases, the J end lost 5 bases, and 13 bases lay between the germline ends. For the CDR3, the DNA is TGTGCCAGCAGCCAAGACCGGGGTCCCCAGGAGACCCAGTACTTC. Its protein product is CASSQDRGPQETQYF.

The V call is TRBV28, the J call TRBJ1-1; the match to TRBD1 covers 8 bases. V was clipped by 7 bases and J by 11 bases; unmatched bases: 18. CDR1 is MDHEN and CDR2 is SYDVKM in the germline V gene. The CDR3 sequence is 15 residues long. The CDR3 nucleotides read TGTGCCAGCAATCCTCCAGGGGGCTTGTGGTTTGAGGCTTTCTTT. Amino acids: CASNPPGGLWFEAFF. Supplemented by reference TRBV28 and TRBJ1-1, the full variable domain reads DVKVTQSSRYLVKRTGEKVFLECVQDMDHENMFWYRQDPGLGLRLIYFSYDVKMKEKGDIPEGYSVSREKKERFSLILESASTNQTSMYLCASNPPGGLWFEAFFGQGTRLTVV.

The rearrangement uses TRBV6-2 or TRBV6-3 and TRBJ2-1, with 7 bases fitting TRBD1. The germline CDR1 and CDR2 sequences are MNHEY and SVGEGT. The CDR3 has 17 amino acids. After removal of 6 bases from V and 7 bases from J, the junction contained 18 bases not matched to a gene. CDR3 region: CASSSAQQGVSQNEQFF. The CDR3 DNA sequence: TGTGCCAGCAGCTCAGCACAGCAGGGGGTGTCGCAGAATGAGCAGTTCTTC.

V gene TRBV19 combines with J gene TRBJ1-4; D not resolved. The CDR3 sequence is 17 residues long. The germline V and J ends were trimmed by 6 bases and 7 bases, with 24 bases remaining between them. Germline assignment: CDR1 LNHDA and CDR2 SQIVND (reference sequence). The CDR3 nucleotides read TGTGCCAGTAGCCAAACCCTCGGGGAGGGAGTGGGTGAAAAACTGTTTTTT. As protein: CASSQTLGEGVGEKLFF. Using reference TRBV19 and TRBJ1-4 for the parts outside the CDR3, the full variable domain is DGGITQSPKYLFRKEGQNVTLSCEQNLNHDAMYWYRQDPGQGLRLIYYSQIVNDFQKGDIAEGYSVSREKKESFPLTVTSAQKNPTAFYLCASSQTLGEGVGEKLFFGSGTQLSVL.

This clone was counted a few times. V usage is TRBV24-1 and J usage is TRBJ2-5; 7 bases align to TRBD2. Germline trimming cut 9 bases from V and 4 bases from J; bases unmatched to any gene: 1. The CDR3 loop spans 11 amino acids. The germline V gene encodes CDR1 KGHDR and CDR2 SFDVKD. The CDR3 loop reads CATGEGETQYF. CDR3 bases: TGTGCCACCGGGGAGGGAGAGACCCAGTACTTC.

The CDR3 loop reads CASSLSGTGLGELFF. DNA for the CDR3: TGTGCCAGCAGCTTATCCGGGACAGGACTCGGGGAGCTGTTTTTT. The rearrangement uses TRBV7-3 and TRBJ2-2; 8 nucleotides line up with TRBD1. The CDR3 is 15 residues long. CDR1 is SGHTA, CDR2 FQGTGA, per germline. J lost 7 bases, V lost 2 bases, and 6 bases had no gene match.

J is TRBJ2-1 and V is TRBV5-1, with unresolved D. The V gene's germline CDR1 is SGHRS and CDR2 YFSETQ. Trimming took off 0 bases at V and 4 bases at J, with 8 bases between the two ends. The CDR3 has 14 amino acids. The CDR3: CASSLEYRYNEQFF. CDR3 DNA sequence: TGCGCCAGCAGCTTGGAATATAGATACAATGAGCAGTTCTTC.

In its sample, this clone was seen once. This rearrangement joins TRBV29-1 to TRBJ2-5, with D maybe TRBD2 (6 bases). This CDR3 has 13 residues. CDR1 is SQVTM, CDR2 ANQGSEA, per germline. Trimming took 2 bases from V and 1 from J, leaving 8 bases between them. In nucleotides, the CDR3 is TGCAGCGTTGAAAGGGGACTCCAAGAGACCCAGTACTTC. Translating it yields CSVERGLQETQYF.

The chain is built from TRBV6-1 and TRBJ1-5, with D uncertain. Germline loops: CDR1 MNHNS, CDR2 SASEGT. Trimming took 2 bases from V and 7 from J, leaving 9 bases between them. This CDR3 region has 13 residues. The CDR3 DNA reads TGTGCCAGCAGTGAACAGCGGGGACAGCCCCAGCATTTT. It encodes CASSEQRGQPQHF.

V is TRBV3-1 (or the pseudogene TRBV3-2) and J is TRBJ1-1, with a tentative D call TRBD1 (5 bases). Germline V gene lookup returns CDR1 LGHDT and CDR2 YNNKEL (reference sequence). The CDR3 runs 15 residues. The V and J ends lost 1 base and 0 bases respectively, with 9 bases between them. CDR3 sequence reads: CASSQGQQMNTEAFF. Here the CDR3 DNA reads TGTGCCAGCAGCCAAGGACAGCAGATGAACACTGAAGCTTTCTTT.

The V and J genes are TRBV20-1 and TRBJ2-3, with D uncertain. CDR1 is DFQATT and CDR2 is SNEGSKA in the germline V gene (reference sequence). The CDR3 is made up of 14 amino acids. The V gene lost 3 bases and the J gene lost 0 bases, with 10 bases spanning the gap. CDR3 amino acids: CSASLLTSTDTQYF. The CDR3 DNA reads as TGCAGTGCTAGTCTGTTGACTAGCACAGATACGCAGTATTTT.